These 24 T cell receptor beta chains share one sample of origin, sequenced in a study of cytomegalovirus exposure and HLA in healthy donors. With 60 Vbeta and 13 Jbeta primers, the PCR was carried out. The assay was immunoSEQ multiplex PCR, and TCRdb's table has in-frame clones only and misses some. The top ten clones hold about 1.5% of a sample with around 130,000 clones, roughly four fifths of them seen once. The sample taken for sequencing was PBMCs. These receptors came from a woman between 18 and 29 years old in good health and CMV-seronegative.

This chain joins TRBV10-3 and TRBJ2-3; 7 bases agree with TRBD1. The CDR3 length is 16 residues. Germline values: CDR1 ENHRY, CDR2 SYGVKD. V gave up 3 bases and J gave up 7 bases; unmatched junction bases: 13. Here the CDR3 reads CAISEADRAGVNTQYF. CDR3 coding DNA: TGTGCCATCAGTGAAGCAGACAGGGCAGGGGTGAATACGCAGTATTTT.

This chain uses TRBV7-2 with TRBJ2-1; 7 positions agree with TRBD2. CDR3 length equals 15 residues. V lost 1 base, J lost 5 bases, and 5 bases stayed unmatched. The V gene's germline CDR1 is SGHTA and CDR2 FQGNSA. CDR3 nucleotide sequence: TGTGCCAGCAGCTTAGGGGGGAGGGTTGACAATGAGCAGTTCTTC. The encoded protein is CASSLGGRVDNEQFF.

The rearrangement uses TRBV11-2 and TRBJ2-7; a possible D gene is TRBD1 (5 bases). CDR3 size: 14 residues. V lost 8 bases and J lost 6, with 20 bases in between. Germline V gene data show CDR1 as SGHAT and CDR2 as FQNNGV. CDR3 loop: CASESDTLLGEQYF. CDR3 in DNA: TGTGCCAGCGAGTCGGACACCCTTTTAGGCGAGCAGTACTTC.

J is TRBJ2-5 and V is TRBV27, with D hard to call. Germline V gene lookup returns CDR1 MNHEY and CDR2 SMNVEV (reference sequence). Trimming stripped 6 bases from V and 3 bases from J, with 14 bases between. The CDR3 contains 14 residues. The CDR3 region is CASRPRLLKETQYF. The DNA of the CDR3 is TGTGCCAGCAGGCCGAGACTCTTAAAAGAGACCCAGTACTTC.

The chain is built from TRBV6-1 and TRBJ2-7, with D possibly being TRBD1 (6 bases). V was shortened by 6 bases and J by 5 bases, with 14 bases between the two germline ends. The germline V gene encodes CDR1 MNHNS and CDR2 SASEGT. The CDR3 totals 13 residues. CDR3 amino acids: CASSKTGSDEQYF. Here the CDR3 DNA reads TGTGCCAGCAGCAAAACAGGGTCCGACGAGCAGTACTTC.

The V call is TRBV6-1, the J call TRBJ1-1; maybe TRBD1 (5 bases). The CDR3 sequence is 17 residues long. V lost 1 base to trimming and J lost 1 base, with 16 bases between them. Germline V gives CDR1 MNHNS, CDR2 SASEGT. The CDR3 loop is CASSEGWVLQGNTEAFF. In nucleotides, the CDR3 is TGTGCCAGCAGTGAAGGCTGGGTCCTCCAGGGGAACACTGAAGCTTTCTTT.

Here the CDR3 DNA reads TGCAGCGTTGAAGATCTTGCAGGCACAGATACGCAGTATTTT. Protein sequence: CSVEDLAGTDTQYF. The chain has TRBV29-1 and TRBJ2-3; D unclear. This CDR3 contains 14 residues. V shed 0 bases and J shed 1 base, with 8 bases lying between them. The germline CDR1 and CDR2 sequences are SQVTM and ANQGSEA.

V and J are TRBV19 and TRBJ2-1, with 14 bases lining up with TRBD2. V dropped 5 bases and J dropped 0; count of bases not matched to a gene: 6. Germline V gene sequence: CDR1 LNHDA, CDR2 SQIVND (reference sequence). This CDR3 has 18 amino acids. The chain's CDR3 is CASSPRTSGGSSYNEQFF. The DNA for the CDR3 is TGTGCCAGTAGTCCTCGGACTAGCGGGGGGAGCTCCTACAATGAGCAGTTCTTC.

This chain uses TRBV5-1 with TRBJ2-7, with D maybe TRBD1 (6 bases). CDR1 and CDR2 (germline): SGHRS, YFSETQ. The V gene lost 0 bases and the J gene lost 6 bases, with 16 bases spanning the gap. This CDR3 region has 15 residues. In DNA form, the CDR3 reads TGCGCCAGCAGCTTGGAACCCACACAGGGTTCCGAGCAGTACTTC. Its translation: CASSLEPTQGSEQYF.

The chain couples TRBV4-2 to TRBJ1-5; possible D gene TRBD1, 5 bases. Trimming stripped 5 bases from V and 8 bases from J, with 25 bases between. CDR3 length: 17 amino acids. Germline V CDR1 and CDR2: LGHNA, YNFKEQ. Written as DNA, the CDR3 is TGTGCCAGCAGCATCCCTGGAGGGACGGCTTCGGGAAAGCCCCAGCATTTT. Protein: CASSIPGGTASGKPQHF.

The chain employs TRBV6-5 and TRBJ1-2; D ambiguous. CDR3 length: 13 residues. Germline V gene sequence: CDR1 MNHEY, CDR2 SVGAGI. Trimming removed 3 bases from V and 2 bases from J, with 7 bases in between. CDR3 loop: CASSYDKNYGYTF. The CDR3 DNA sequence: TGTGCCAGCAGTTATGACAAAAACTATGGCTACACCTTC.

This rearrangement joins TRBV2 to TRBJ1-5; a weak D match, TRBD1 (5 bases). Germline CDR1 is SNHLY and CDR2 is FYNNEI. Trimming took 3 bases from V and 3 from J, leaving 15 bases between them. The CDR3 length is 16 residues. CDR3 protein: CASSETRDRYNQPQHF. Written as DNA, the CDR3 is TGTGCCAGCAGTGAGACCCGAGACAGATACAATCAGCCCCAGCATTTT.

This CDR3 is CSVEGGGGPETQYF. In DNA form, the CDR3 reads TGCAGCGTTGAAGGTGGAGGGGGCCCAGAGACCCAGTACTTC. The genes are TRBV29-1 and TRBJ2-5; D is possibly TRBD1 (7 bases). The CDR3 is 14 residues long. The germline V and J ends were trimmed by 1 base and 4 bases, with 13 bases remaining between them. The germline V gene has CDR1 SQVTM and CDR2 ANQGSEA.

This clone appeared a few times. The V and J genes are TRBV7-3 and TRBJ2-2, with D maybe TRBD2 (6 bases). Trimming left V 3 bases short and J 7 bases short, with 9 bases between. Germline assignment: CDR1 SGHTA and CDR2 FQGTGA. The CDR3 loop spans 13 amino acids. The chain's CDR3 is CASSFGGGGELFF. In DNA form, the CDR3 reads TGTGCCAGCAGCTTTGGGGGAGGCGGGGAGCTGTTTTTT.

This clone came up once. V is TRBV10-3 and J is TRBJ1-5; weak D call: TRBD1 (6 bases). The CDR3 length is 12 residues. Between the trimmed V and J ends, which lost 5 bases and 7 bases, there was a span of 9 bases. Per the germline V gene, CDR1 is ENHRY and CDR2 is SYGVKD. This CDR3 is CAISQGPQPQHF. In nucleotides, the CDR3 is TGTGCCATCAGTCAGGGGCCCCAGCCCCAGCATTTT.

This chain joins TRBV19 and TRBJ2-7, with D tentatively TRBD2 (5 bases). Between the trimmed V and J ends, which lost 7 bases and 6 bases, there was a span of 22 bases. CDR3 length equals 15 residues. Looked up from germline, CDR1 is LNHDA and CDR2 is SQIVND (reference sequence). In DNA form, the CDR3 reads TGTGCCAGTACCCACCGAACTTGGCCGAGGGTCGAGCAGTACTTC. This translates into CASTHRTWPRVEQYF.

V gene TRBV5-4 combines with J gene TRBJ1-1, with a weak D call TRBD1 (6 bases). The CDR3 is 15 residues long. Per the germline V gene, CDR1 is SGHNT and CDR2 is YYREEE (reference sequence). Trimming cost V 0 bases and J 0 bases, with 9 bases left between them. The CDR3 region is CASSLAGAMNTEAFF. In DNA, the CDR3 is TGTGCCAGCAGCTTGGCAGGGGCCATGAACACTGAAGCTTTCTTT.

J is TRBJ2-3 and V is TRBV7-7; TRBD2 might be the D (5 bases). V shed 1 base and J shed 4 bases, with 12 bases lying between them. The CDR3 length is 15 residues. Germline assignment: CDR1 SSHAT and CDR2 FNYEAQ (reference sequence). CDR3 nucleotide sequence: TGTGCCAGCAGCTTAGGGGCGGGCCGTGCAGATACGCAGTATTTT. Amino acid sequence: CASSLGAGRADTQYF.

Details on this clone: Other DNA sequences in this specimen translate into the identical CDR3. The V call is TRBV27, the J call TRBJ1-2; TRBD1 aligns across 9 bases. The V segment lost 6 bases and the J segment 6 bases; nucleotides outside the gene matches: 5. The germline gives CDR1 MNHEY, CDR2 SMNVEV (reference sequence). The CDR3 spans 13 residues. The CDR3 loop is CASRPTGGNGYTF. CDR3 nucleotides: TGTGCCAGCAGACCCACAGGGGGCAATGGCTACACCTTC.

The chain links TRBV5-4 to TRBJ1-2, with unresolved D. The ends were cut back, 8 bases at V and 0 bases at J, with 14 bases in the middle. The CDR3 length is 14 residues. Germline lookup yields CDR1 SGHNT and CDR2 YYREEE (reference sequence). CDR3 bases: TGTGCCAGTGGGAGGACCGACGCTAACTATGGCTACACCTTC. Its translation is CASGRTDANYGYTF.

The CDR3 DNA reads TGTGCCAGCAGTTTATTTTCTGGGGCTAGGGGCTACACCTTC. It is translated as CASSLFSGARGYTF. The chain uses TRBV27 and TRBJ1-2; D is perhaps TRBD1 (5 bases). CDR3 size: 14 residues. Germline-derived CDR1 and CDR2 are MNHEY and SMNVEV (reference sequence). Trimming removed 1 base from V and 8 bases from J, with 14 bases in between.

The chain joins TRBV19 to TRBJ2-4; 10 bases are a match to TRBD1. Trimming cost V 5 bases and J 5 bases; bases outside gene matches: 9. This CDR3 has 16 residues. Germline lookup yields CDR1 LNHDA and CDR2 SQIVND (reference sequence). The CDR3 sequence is CASSAGTGAPQNIQYF. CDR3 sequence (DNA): TGTGCCAGTAGTGCAGGGACAGGGGCCCCCCAAAACATTCAGTACTTC.

The CDR3, as DNA: TGTGCCAGCAGCTTGCACGGTGACTACGTAGAGCAGTACTTC. It is translated as CASSLHGDYVEQYF. The chain carries TRBV7-6 and TRBJ2-7; possibly TRBD2 for D (5 bases). In germline, CDR1 is SGHVS, CDR2 FNYEAQ. This CDR3 has 14 amino acids. The ends were cut back, 3 bases at V and 7 bases at J, with 16 bases in the middle.

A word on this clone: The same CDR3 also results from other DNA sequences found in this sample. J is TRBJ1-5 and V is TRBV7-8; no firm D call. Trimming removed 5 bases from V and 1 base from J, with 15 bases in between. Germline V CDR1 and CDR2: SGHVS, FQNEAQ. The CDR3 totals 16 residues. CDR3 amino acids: CASSGISGGSNQPQHF. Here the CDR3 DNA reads TGTGCCAGCAGCGGAATATCAGGCGGGAGCAATCAGCCCCAGCATTTT.